This T cell receptor (beta chain) originates from a study of blood T cell repertoires in COVID-19. The repertoire was sequenced with immunoSEQ multiplex PCR; TCRdb's copy has only in-frame clones and lacks some. The sample has around 82,000 clones; about 88% are singletons. Trimming cost V 2 bases and J 10 bases; bases outside gene matches: 6. CDR1 is MDHEN and CDR2 is SYDVKM in the germline V gene. There are 13 residues in the CDR3. This receptor was taken from an elderly man with COVID-19, enrolled during active disease. Material for sequencing was peripheral blood. The chain recombines TRBV28 with TRBJ1-2, with TRBD1 identical over 8 bases. CDR3 nucleotide sequence: TGTGCCAGCAGTTTACAAGACAGGGGCGACTACACCTTC. This encodes CASSLQDRGDYTF.